This T cell receptor beta chain is from a study of blood T cell repertoires in COVID-19. Two negative PCRs, clearance, or symptom resolution were required of recovered Cohort 3 donors. The CDR3 length is 17 residues. The V gene end was trimmed by 1 base and the J gene end by 4 bases; junction bases not matched to a gene: 9. Germline CDR1 and CDR2: MGHRA and YSYEKL. Clones were sequenced by immunoSEQ multiplex PCR, and TCRdb holds only the in-frame ones, with some missing. Of a few hundred thousand clones listed, 89% are singletons. The clonotype comes from a middle-aged woman who had recovered from COVID-19. V is TRBV4-1 and J is TRBJ2-7; TRBD2 matches at 11 bases. The sample was PBMCs or T cells enriched from blood (not recorded which). DNA of the CDR3: TGCGCCAGCAGCCAAGTGTACGCTAGCGGGGGGATGTACGAGCAGTACTTC. The encoded protein is CASSQVYASGGMYEQYF.